The source of this TCR beta chain is a study of cytomegalovirus exposure and HLA in healthy donors (TCRdb year 2017). Turning to the overall study: In an earlier analysis of some 550 of the donors, 250 to 300 Gb of sequence data and 117 million unique TCR beta sequences from about 190 million T cells were reported. Around 320 gigabases of sequencing data and tens of millions of unique TCR sequences were included in an early release covering about 700 HLA-typed donors. The genetic ancestry cluster associated with self-reported Caucasian donors included approximately 85% of the roughly 400 genotyped donors. The study was designed to test whether signatures of past pathogen exposure could be identified by cataloging public T cell receptors. The T cell repertoires of around 670 subjects were profiled by immunosequencing and related to cytomegalovirus serostatus. Besides the first cohort of roughly 640 subjects, a separate validation cohort made up of over a hundred different subjects was used. High-throughput TCR immunosequencing, statistical association of individual TCRs with disease status, and machine learning were combined to predict cytomegalovirus infection status. A later analysis re-analyzed previously published TCR beta repertoires from 660 or so donors and added high-resolution HLA genotyping to study TCR occurrence patterns. Rather than drawing on any new phenotypic data, the later analysis identified candidate immune exposures from TCR beta sequences and the way those sequences occurred across donors. An earlier analysis of a few hundred of the donors applied high-throughput TCR beta sequencing to assess whether each TCR beta V gene segment acted as functional or pseudogenic. Donor age, sex, ethnicity and CMV serostatus were collected together with the repertoire data. Genome-wide SNP genotypes for about 60% of the roughly 700 donors were used in a later genetic analysis, which treated that subset as a discovery cohort. Every repertoire in the discovery cohort had been generated on one and the same sequencing platform. Class I and class II HLA loci were covered by the typing at four-digit resolution. Typing coverage varied by locus: about 620-630 donors for A, B, C, DRB1 and DQB1; roughly 510 for DQA1; more than 600 for DPA1; under 490 for DPB1. About 5 DR-DQ haplotypes were handled as single units for association and clustering, since linkage in the cohort was strong. Among 398 genotyped donors of the cohort, an average of around 240,000 unique TCR beta nucleotide sequences were sequenced per donor, roughly 20% of them non-productive. General findings and caveats noted by the study authors: The study listed 164 TCR beta chains as associated with cytomegalovirus. Most TCR sequences were seen in very few donors, while some public TCRs were found in many individuals. When HLA alleles, especially DR and DQ, strongly co-occurred, TCR associations were difficult to assign to individual alleles. HLA typing was unavailable for some donors at each locus, so association tests used only the typed subset. According to a later analysis, parvovirus B19, influenza, CMV and Epstein-Barr virus appeared linked to several top co-occurrence clusters. In an earlier analysis of around 600 of the donors, most TCR beta V segments appeared in productive rearrangements about 87% or about 30% of the time, broadly matching IMGT annotations. According to the authors, the approach could potentially be generalized to other disease states and immunological phenotypes. The classifier was reported to diagnose cytomegalovirus status with high specificity and sensitivity in both the original and validation cohorts. A few of the identified cytomegalovirus-associated TCR beta chains were confirmed in vitro to be specific for cytomegalovirus antigens. The only immune exposure information available for the cohort was CMV serostatus. Linkage disequilibrium might explain the correlated functional status among segregating V segments, but an unknown experimental factor could not be ruled out. According to a later analysis, TCR association rates differed among HLA loci, with DRB1 alleles showing the most associated TCRs and HLA-C alleles showing the fewest. A further reported finding was that TCR beta sequences accurately predicted the HLA-A and HLA-B alleles for most subjects in the first cohort. A later genetic analysis reported fewer N-insertions in productive TCRs among donors in an Asian-associated ancestry cluster than the roughly 670-donor mean. A later analysis associated 16,951 TCR beta sequences with specific HLA alleles at a false discovery rate of 0.05. This cohort had only TCR beta chains sequenced, and the lack of alpha or paired-chain data limited which features could be detected. Sequencing depth was assumed to be roughly uniform across donors in the presence/absence analyses, though that assumption may not hold. The earlier analysis of 450 to 700 of the donors excluded fewer than 20 rarely observed V segments, including chromosome 9 orphons, because counts were too low. In a later analysis, HLA-associated TCR beta chains were found to be more clonally expanded and to have lower generation probabilities than equally common non-associated chains. A cluster of highly shared sequence variants was judged likely to represent a technical artifact of the sequencing pipeline. A later analysis found that most CMV-associated TCR beta chains appeared HLA-restricted, with HLA associations seemingly driven largely by CMV exposure. A later genetic analysis associated a missense DCLRE1C variant with V-gene and J-gene trimming of TCR beta chains, and an independent cohort replicated the association. Some IMGT-functional V segments, including TRBV6-2 and TRBV6-3, could not be distinguished by the 87-base-pair reads and were therefore excluded.

The CDR3 spans 14 residues, from the cysteine through the phenylalanine. Solely the CDR3 DNA is kept, with 42 bases framed from the first base. CDR1 and CDR2 were assigned from the germline V gene as MNHNS and SASEGT. Here V drops 3 bases and J drops 5 bases, and the junction holds 3 bases not matched to any gene. Libraries were constructed by the immunoSEQ multiplex PCR assay. For the multiplex PCR, a mixture combining 60 forward primers for TCR Vbeta segments and 13 reverse primers for TCR Jbeta segments was used. A multiplex PCR assay on genomic DNA amplified the CDR3 region of rearranged TCR beta genes. The amplified TCR beta libraries were sequenced on the Illumina HiSeq System as 87-base-pair reads. The study's processing was this. A later analysis counted 75 million to 100 million unique TCR beta chains across the 666 repertoires, and 10 million to 11 million of these chains were shared by at least two donors. Raw reads were error-corrected and collapsed into unique sequences with a nearest-neighbor algorithm that merged closely related sequences to remove PCR and sequencing errors. V, D and J gene segments were assigned by aligning CDR3 sequences to IMGT reference sequences. For a sequence to be retained, a match of at least six nucleotides was required to both a V gene segment and a J gene segment. A rearrangement was called productive if the CDR3 had no stop codons and remained in frame with V and J, and every other rearrangement was called non-productive. CDR3 was defined according to IMGT convention as the region running from the second conserved V-encoded cysteine to the conserved J-encoded phenylalanine. Sequences without an unambiguous match to a single V gene segment were excluded from the earlier analysis of 450 to 650 of the donors. In an earlier analysis of 587 of the donors, V segments were called functional above 56.7% productive rearrangements and were called segregating when the between-donor standard deviation exceeded 5%. A statistical classification framework was developed to diagnose cytomegalovirus status using the catalog of TCR beta chain sequences. In a later analysis, TCR nucleotide sequences were compared against IMGT/GENE-DB human TR gene sequences so that V and J genes could be assigned. Using the TCRdist pipeline, a later analysis assigned CDR3 sequences along with most-parsimonious VDJ recombination scenarios. A later analysis defined each TCR beta chain by its CDR3 amino acid sequence plus V-gene family, and excluded reads lacking a unique V-gene family. In a later analysis, 450 to 600 highly shared, low-generation-probability nucleotide sequences were removed to address suspected cross-contamination and a sequencing artifact. A later analysis calculated a clonal expansion index for each public chain from normalized within-repertoire ranks of inferred template counts. In a later analysis, generation probabilities were computed using a VDJ recombination model fitted to out-of-frame rearrangements, and the results were checked against IGoR. Hypergeometric tests were used in a later analysis to score TCR-TCR, TCR-HLA and TCR-CMV co-occurrence, with a repertoire-size bias correction applied to the TCR pairs. In a later analysis, false discovery rates were estimated by permuting HLA or CMV assignments 20 times. In a later analysis, co-occurring TCRs were grouped using DBSCAN, with TCRdist sequence similarity added in when clustering inside HLA-allele-positive subsets. For co-occurrence clustering, repertoires with fewer than 30,000 or more than 120,000 public chains were excluded, along with roughly 5 repertoires with anomalous nucleotide sharing. TCRdb holds this immuneACCESS table with in-frame rearrangements only. Some clones are missing; in checked studies, unresolved V genes explain under half, and the rest has no known cause. The V and J calls and clone size come from that table; D and trimming were worked out from the DNA. The sample yields about 77,000 clones; 75% to 80% were counted once. The ten largest clonotypes hold less than 4.5% of the sample.

Concerning this clone: Its binding antigen is unknown. There are no base qualities to consult, and no much larger clone falls within one base.

In total, 500 to 700 healthy bone marrow donors made up the cohort. All cohort members were sampled while nominally healthy, although unrecorded immune exposures were likely present. The donor tested CMV seronegative and was one of the 352 seronegative cohort members. A peripheral blood sample was collected from each donor, and TCR beta sequencing was performed on peripheral blood mononuclear cells. The Qiagen DNeasy Blood Extraction Kit was used to extract genomic DNA from the blood cell samples. The chain links TRBV6-1 with TRBJ1-1; a stretch of 10 junction bases matches TRBD1. The sequenced material came from PBMCs. The TCR was taken from a middle-aged man in good health and CMV-seronegative. The sequenced DNA: TGTGCCAGCAGTGACGGACAGGGGGATACTGAAGCTTTCTTT. It translates as CASSDGQGDTEAFF.